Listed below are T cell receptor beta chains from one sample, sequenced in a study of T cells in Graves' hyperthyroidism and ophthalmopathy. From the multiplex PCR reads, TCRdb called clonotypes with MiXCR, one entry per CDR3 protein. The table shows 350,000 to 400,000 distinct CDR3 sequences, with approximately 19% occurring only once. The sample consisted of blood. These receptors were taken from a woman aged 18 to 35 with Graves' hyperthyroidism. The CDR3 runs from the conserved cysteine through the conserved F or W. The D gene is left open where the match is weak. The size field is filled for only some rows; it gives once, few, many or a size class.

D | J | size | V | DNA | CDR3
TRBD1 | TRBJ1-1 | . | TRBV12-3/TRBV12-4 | TGTGCCAGCAGGCTAACAGGGGGGCTTGAAGCTTTCTTT | CASRLTGGLEAFF
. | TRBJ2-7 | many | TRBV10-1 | TGCGCCAGCAGTGAGCTCGGGGTCCACGACGAGCAGTACTTC | CASSELGVHDEQYF
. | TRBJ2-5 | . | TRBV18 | TGTGCCAGCTCACCACCTCGACACGAAGAGACCCAGTACTTC | CASSPPRHEETQYF
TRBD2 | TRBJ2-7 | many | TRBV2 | TGTGCCAGCAGTGACCCCGGGGGGACGGGGGAGCAGTACTTC | CASSDPGGTGEQYF
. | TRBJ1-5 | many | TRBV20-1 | TGCAGTGCTAGGAAAATTCTGGGGGGTAGTGAGCCCCAGCATTTT | CSARKILGGSEPQHF
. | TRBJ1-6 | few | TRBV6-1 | TGTGCCACTACAGGGCAAATTTTGGGGGCGTCCCTCCACTTT | CATTGQILGASLHF
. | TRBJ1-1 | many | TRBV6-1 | TGTGCCAGCAGAGCGGACGAAGCTTTCTTT | CASRADEAFF
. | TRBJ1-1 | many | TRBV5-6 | TGTGCCAGCAGCGCCCCACAGGGTTTCCCCGAAGCTTTCTTT | CASSAPQGFPEAFF
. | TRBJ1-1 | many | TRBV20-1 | TGCAGTGCTAGAAATGGACGGCTGAACACTGAAGCTTTCTTT | CSARNGRLNTEAFF
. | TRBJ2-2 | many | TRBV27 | TGTGCCAGCAGTCCATGGACCGGGGAGCTGTTTTTT | CASSPWTGELFF
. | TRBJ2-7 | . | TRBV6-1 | TGTGCCAGCAGTGAACGGTGGTCAGGGGTCTACGAGCAGTACTTC | CASSERWSGVYEQYF
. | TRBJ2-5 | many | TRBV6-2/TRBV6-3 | TGTGCCAGCAGTTCCACCAGAACGGGGGTGATTGAGACCCAGTACTTC | CASSSTRTGVIETQYF
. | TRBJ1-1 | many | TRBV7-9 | TGTACCAGCAGGGCCAGCATGAACACTGAAGCTTTCTTT | CTSRASMNTEAFF
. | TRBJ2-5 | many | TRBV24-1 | TGTGCCACCATGCGGGGTCTGGAGACCCAGTACTTC | CATMRGLETQYF
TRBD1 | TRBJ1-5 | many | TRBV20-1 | TGCAGTGCTAGAAGGGGGCTCCTTAATCAGCCCCAGCATTTT | CSARRGLLNQPQHF
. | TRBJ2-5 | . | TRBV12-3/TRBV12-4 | TGTGCCAGCAGTTTGAACAGGGTCGTAGAGACCCAGTACTTC | CASSLNRVVETQYF
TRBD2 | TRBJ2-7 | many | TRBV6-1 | TGTGCCAGCAGTGAGCTAGCGGCGTGGGAGCAGTACTTC | CASSELAAWEQYF
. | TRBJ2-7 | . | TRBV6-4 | TGTGCCAGCAGTATGGACTCAGCCGGGGGCTATAACGGCCGGATCTCCTACGAGCAGTACTTC | CASSMDSAGGYNGRISYEQYF
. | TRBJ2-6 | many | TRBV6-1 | TGTGCCACTTCTATGCTGAGCTCTGGGGCCAACGTCCTGACTTTC | CATSMLSSGANVLTF
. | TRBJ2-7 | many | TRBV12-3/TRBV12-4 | TGTGCCAGCAGTCCCGGGCTATACGAGCAGTACTTC | CASSPGLYEQYF
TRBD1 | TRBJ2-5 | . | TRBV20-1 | TGCAGTGCTATCGGGACAGGGGGTGTGTTGGTTGAGACCCAGTACTTC | CSAIGTGGVLVETQYF
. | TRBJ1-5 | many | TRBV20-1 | TGCAGTGCTAGATCCGTCGGGGCTCTTAATCAGCCCCAGCATTTT | CSARSVGALNQPQHF
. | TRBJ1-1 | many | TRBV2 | TGTGCCAGCAGTGAGGAGGGTTTTACTGAAGCTTTCTTT | CASSEEGFTEAFF
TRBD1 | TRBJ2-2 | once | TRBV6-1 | TGTGCTAGCAGTGAAGGTTGGGGGACAGTCAACACCGGGGAGCTGTGTTTT | CASSEGWGTVNTGELCF
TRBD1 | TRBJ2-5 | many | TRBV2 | TGTGCCAGCAGTGAGGGACAGTGGATCCAAGAGACCCAGTACTTC | CASSEGQWIQETQYF
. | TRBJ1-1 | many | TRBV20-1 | TGCAGTGCTAGGTCTCGGGTTGCTGAAGCTTTCTTT | CSARSRVAEAFF
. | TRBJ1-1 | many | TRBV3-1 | TGTGCCAGCAGCCAGAACAGGGAGAGGCTTGAAGCTTTCTTT | CASSQNRERLEAFF
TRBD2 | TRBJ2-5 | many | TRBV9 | TGTGCCAGCAGCGTGGCGAGCGGGGGGGGCCAAGAGACCCAGTACTTC | CASSVASGGGQETQYF
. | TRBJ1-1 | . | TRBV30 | TGTGCCTGGCACTACTGGACCGAAAGGGGTATCGGAGCTTTCTTT | CAWHYWTERGIGAFF
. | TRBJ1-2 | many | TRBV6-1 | TGTGCCGGGGGGATGACAGCCTTTTATGGCTACACCTTC | CAGGMTAFYGYTF
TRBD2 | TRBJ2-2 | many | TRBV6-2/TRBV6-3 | TGTGCCAGCAGTATCAAACCGGGACTAGCGGGGAACACCGGGGAGCTGTTTTTT | CASSIKPGLAGNTGELFF
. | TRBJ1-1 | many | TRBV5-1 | TGCGCCAGCAGCTTGGGAGCAGGGCCGCTCGAAGCTTTCTTT | CASSLGAGPLEAFF
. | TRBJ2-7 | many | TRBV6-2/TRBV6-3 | TGTGCCAGCAGCGAACCCGGGATGAGGTCCTACGAGCAGTACTTC | CASSEPGMRSYEQYF
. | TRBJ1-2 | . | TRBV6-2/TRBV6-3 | TGTGCCAGCGGAGAGGCACAAGGGACGGCCAATGGCTACACCTTC | CASGEAQGTANGYTF
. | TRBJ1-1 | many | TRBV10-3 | TGTGCCATCAACCAGGGAGACACCATGAACACTGAAGCTTTCTTT | CAINQGDTMNTEAFF
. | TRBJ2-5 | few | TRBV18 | TGTGCCAGCTCACCCTGGGACACCCAAGAGACCCAGTACTTC | CASSPWDTQETQYF
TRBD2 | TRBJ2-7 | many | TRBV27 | TGTGCCAGCAGTTTAACTAGCGGGGGTTCCTACGAGCAGTACTTC | CASSLTSGGSYEQYF
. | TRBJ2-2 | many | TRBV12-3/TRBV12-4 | TGTGCCAGCAGTTTAGGCCCCCGTTTGGCCGGGGAGCTGTTTTTT | CASSLGPRLAGELFF
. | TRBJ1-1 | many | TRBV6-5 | TGTGCCAGCAACAGTTATATGAACACTGAAGCTTTCTTT | CASNSYMNTEAFF
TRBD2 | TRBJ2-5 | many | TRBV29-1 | TGCAGCGTCCGGACTAGCGGTGGGGCCCAGTACTTC | CSVRTSGGAQYF
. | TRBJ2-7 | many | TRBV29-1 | TGCAGCGTTGAGGGGACGGGGGTGAACTCCTACGAGCAGTACTTC | CSVEGTGVNSYEQYF
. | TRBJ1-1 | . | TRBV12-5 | TGTGCTAGTGCCTCGACGGAGGAGAACACTGAAGCTTTCTTT | CASASTEENTEAFF
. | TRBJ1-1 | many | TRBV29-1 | TGCAGCGTTGAACAGGGTGACACTGAAGCTTTCTTT | CSVEQGDTEAFF
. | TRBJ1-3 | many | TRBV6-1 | TGTGCCAGCAGCCCCAGGGAGGCTGGAAACACCATATATTTT | CASSPREAGNTIYF
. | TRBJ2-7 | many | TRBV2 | TGTGCCGTGCACCGGGACTCTAGCTACGAGCAGTACTTC | CAVHRDSSYEQYF
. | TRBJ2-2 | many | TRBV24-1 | TGTGCCACCAGGGATCAAAACGGGGAGCTGTTTTTT | CATRDQNGELFF
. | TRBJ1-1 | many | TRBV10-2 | TGCGCCAGCAAGGACGGTCGCATGAACACTGAAGCTTTCTTT | CASKDGRMNTEAFF
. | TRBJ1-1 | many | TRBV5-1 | TGCGCCAGCAGCCCCGGGCTTTCATCGGGTGAAGAAGCTTTCTTT | CASSPGLSSGEEAFF
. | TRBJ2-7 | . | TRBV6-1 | TGTGCCAGTCGTTTCGTGTGGGCTGACGAGCAGTACTTC | CASRFVWADEQYF
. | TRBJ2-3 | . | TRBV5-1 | TGCGCCAGCGGGGATCAGGACTCCACAGATACGCAGTATTTT | CASGDQDSTDTQYF
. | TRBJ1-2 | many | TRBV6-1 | TGTGCCAGCAGAGAAGACAGGACTCCCTATGGCTACACCTTC | CASREDRTPYGYTF
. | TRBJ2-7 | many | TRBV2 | TGTGCCAGCAGTGAGGACGTGGCTTCGGAGCGTTCCTACGAGCAGTACTTC | CASSEDVASERSYEQYF
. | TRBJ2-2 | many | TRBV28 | TGTGCCAGCAGTTTCAGCCAGGAGAACACCGGGGAGCTGTTTTTT | CASSFSQENTGELFF